This T cell receptor beta chain comes out of a study of human T cells and chemical hapten exposure. Total RNA was extracted from unfractionated whole blood. The library tagged individual cDNA molecules with unique molecular identifiers. Via MiXCR, TCRdb re-called the 5' RACE reads, giving one row per CDR3 protein. The table lists 130,000 or so distinct CDR3 sequences, around 4.4% of them singletons. Only a few counts were recorded for this clonotype. Germline-derived CDR1 and CDR2 are DFQATT and SNEGSKA (reference sequence). There are 13 residues in the CDR3. V was clipped by 5 bases and J by 1 base, with 11 bases between them.

The chain joins TRBV20-1 to TRBJ1-1, with D maybe TRBD1 (5 bases). The receptor comes from a female donor in good health. This chain's CDR3 is CSARGLSNTEAFF. The CDR3 region has the DNA TGCAGTGCTCGGGGACTCTCGAACACTGAAGCTTTCTTT.